The 17 T cell receptor beta chains given below trace back to one sample, sequenced in a study of blood T cell repertoires in COVID-19. Using immunoSEQ multiplex PCR, the repertoire was profiled, and TCRdb retains in-frame clones only, with some absent. This table has 220,000 or so clones, almost 90% appearing once. Sequences were obtained from PBMCs or T cells enriched from blood (not recorded which). These receptor sequences come from a woman aged 45-59 years with acute COVID-19.

This chain connects TRBV2 to TRBJ2-5; D is perhaps TRBD2 (5 bases). The ends were cut back, 4 bases at V and 4 bases at J, with 7 bases in the middle. The length of the CDR3 is 12 residues. CDR1 is SNHLY and CDR2 is FYNNEI in the germline V gene. CDR3 bases: TGTGCCAGCAGTGGAGGGTCAGAGACCCAGTACTTC. This sequence encodes CASSGGSETQYF.

V usage is TRBV5-6 and J usage is TRBJ2-5; D not certain. CDR1 SGHDT and CDR2 YYEEEE come from the germline V gene. This CDR3 comprises 13 residues. The ends were cut back, 0 bases at V and 2 bases at J, with 5 bases in the middle. The CDR3 coding sequence is TGTGCCAGCAGCTTGGGGCCGCAAGAGACCCAGTACTTC. Protein sequence: CASSLGPQETQYF. The full variable domain, with the rest looked up from reference TRBV5-6 and TRBJ2-5, is DAGVTQSPTHLIKTRGQQVTLRCSPKSGHDTVSWYQQALGQGPQFIFQYYEEEERQRGNFPDRFSGHQFPNYSSELNVNALLLGDSALYLCASSLGPQETQYFGPGTRLLVL.

This rearrangement joins TRBV5-1 to TRBJ2-7; 8 bases are shared with TRBD2. V was pared by 4 bases and J by 2 bases, with 5 bases of the junction left unmatched. The V gene's germline CDR1 is SGHRS and CDR2 YFSETQ. The CDR3 sequence is 14 residues long. CDR3 residues: CASSGGLGPYEQYF. The CDR3 region has the DNA TGCGCCAGCAGCGGGGGACTAGGACCCTACGAGCAGTACTTC.

The sample holds a few counts of this clone. J is TRBJ2-7 and V is TRBV19, with TRBD1 matching 8 bases. CDR1 and CDR2 (germline): LNHDA, SQIVND (reference sequence). V lost 10 bases and J lost 5; bases outside the gene matches: 16. CDR3 size: 15 residues. CDR3 sequence: CATESPGGHKDEQYF. CDR3 DNA: TGTGCCACTGAGTCCCCAGGGGGCCACAAGGACGAGCAGTACTTC.

V and J are TRBV2 and TRBJ1-2, with 8 bases that match TRBD1. Germline CDR1 SNHLY, CDR2 FYNNEI. The CDR3 is 13 amino acids. V was pared by 6 bases and J by 8 bases, with 8 bases of the junction left unmatched. The CDR3 here is CASSQQGVYGYTF. The CDR3 bases are TGTGCCAGCAGCCAACAGGGGGTGTACGGCTACACCTTC.

The chain employs TRBV11-2 and TRBJ2-1; a weak D match, TRBD2 (5 bases). This CDR3 has 14 amino acids. V dropped 6 bases and J dropped 4 bases, with 13 bases sitting between them. From germline, CDR1 is SGHAT and CDR2 FQNNGV. CDR3 amino acids: CASRGRGSYNEQFF. The CDR3 nucleotides read TGTGCCAGCAGAGGGAGAGGTTCGTACAATGAGCAGTTCTTC.

This chain connects TRBV28 to TRBJ2-7, with 8 bases aligning to TRBD1. The CDR3 loop spans 14 amino acids. Germline-derived CDR1 and CDR2 are MDHEN and SYDVKM. After removal of 3 bases from V and 9 bases from J, the junction contained 10 bases not matched to a gene. As DNA, the CDR3 is TGTGCCAGCAGTTTCCAGGACAGGGTAGGAGGGCAGTACTTC. Its translation is CASSFQDRVGGQYF.

This sequence joins TRBV5-1 and TRBJ2-5; 8 nucleotides agree with TRBD2. Germline CDR1 is SGHRS and CDR2 is YFSETQ. V lost 4 bases, J lost 5 bases, and 1 base stayed unmatched. The CDR3 runs to 12 residues. CDR3 loop: CASSGGGETQYF. The CDR3 nucleotides are TGCGCCAGCAGCGGCGGGGGGGAGACCCAGTACTTC. The whole variable domain, remainder taken from reference TRBV5-1 and TRBJ2-5, is KAGVTQTPRYLIKTRGQQVTLSCSPISGHRSVSWYQQTPGQGLQFLFEYFSETQRNKGNFPGRFSGRQFSNSRSEMNVSTLELGDSALYLCASSGGGETQYFGPGTRLLVL.

The genes are TRBV5-1 and TRBJ1-3, with D unclear. The germline V gene has CDR1 SGHRS and CDR2 YFSETQ. Trimming left V 0 bases short and J 2 bases short, with 6 bases between. The CDR3 spans 14 residues. CDR3 DNA sequence: TGCGCCAGCAGCTTGGCGGGTGCTGGAAACACCATATATTTT. It yields the protein CASSLAGAGNTIYF.

This clone was counted a single time. This rearrangement joins TRBV20-1 to TRBJ2-5; no firm D call. This CDR3 region has 11 residues. V dropped 6 bases and J dropped 4 bases, with 9 bases sitting between them. From germline, CDR1 is DFQATT and CDR2 SNEGSKA (reference sequence). As DNA, the CDR3 is TGCAGTGCCCGCGTGCGAGAGACCCAGTACTTC. This gives the protein CSARVRETQYF.

J is TRBJ2-1 and V is TRBV11-1; 9 bases agree with TRBD1. Germline lookup yields CDR1 SGHAT and CDR2 FQDESV (reference sequence). The CDR3 sequence is 15 residues long. Trimming took 4 bases from V and 7 from J; bases not matched to a gene: 8. CDR3 DNA sequence: TGTGCCAGCAGCTCCCCGGGACAGGGAGTTAATGAGCAGTTCTTC. Translated, it gives CASSSPGQGVNEQFF.

The chain links TRBV28 to TRBJ1-2; D ambiguous. The length of the CDR3 is 12 residues. Germline assignment: CDR1 MDHEN and CDR2 SYDVKM. V lost 7 bases and J lost 10, with 16 bases in between. CDR3 in amino acids: CASNPAGDPYTF. CDR3 coding DNA: TGTGCCAGCAACCCCGCCGGAGACCCCTACACCTTC.

This clone was recorded only once. The chain uses TRBV27 and TRBJ1-6; D is undetermined. Germline CDR1 and CDR2: MNHEY and SMNVEV (reference sequence). Trimming took off 4 bases at V and 8 bases at J, with 9 bases between the two ends. The CDR3 loop spans 13 amino acids. The DNA of the CDR3 is TGTGCCAGCAGTTCATTCGGGTATTCACCCCTCCACTTT. This codes for CASSSFGYSPLHF.

This clone appeared a few times. This chain uses TRBV27 with TRBJ1-5; 9 nucleotides match TRBD1. Germline trimming cut 5 bases from V and 4 bases from J; bases unmatched to any gene: 3. This CDR3 contains 14 residues. Germline CDR1 reads MNHEY; CDR2 reads SMNVEV (reference sequence). The CDR3 protein is CASSRDRVNQPQHF. The CDR3 region has the DNA TGTGCCAGCAGTAGGGACAGGGTAAATCAGCCCCAGCATTTT.

V gene TRBV28 combines with J gene TRBJ2-2; tentative D call: TRBD1 (6 bases). Germline loops: CDR1 MDHEN, CDR2 SYDVKM. The CDR3 has 13 residues. Trimming cost V 8 bases and J 3 bases, with 10 bases left between them. CDR3 in DNA: TGTGCCAGCGACAGGTTCGACACCGGGGAGCTGTTTTTT. It specifies CASDRFDTGELFF.

This clone was counted once. J is TRBJ1-2 and V is TRBV12-3 or TRBV12-4; 7 bases are shared with TRBD1. The CDR3 is 13 residues long. Germline trimming cut 5 bases from V and 4 bases from J; bases unmatched to any gene: 4. CDR3 sequence: CASSPGTVYGYTF. The CDR3 nucleotides read TGTGCCAGCAGTCCAGGGACAGTCTATGGCTACACCTTC.

The chain recombines TRBV5-1 with TRBJ2-7, with D maybe TRBD1 (6 bases). CDR3 length: 17 amino acids. CDR1 is SGHRS and CDR2 is YFSETQ in the germline V gene. Trimming took off 1 base at V and 0 bases at J, with 17 bases between the two ends. The CDR3, as DNA: TGCGCCAGCAGCTTGTGGACAGTCTCTAAGAGCTCCTACGAGCAGTACTTC. Protein sequence: CASSLWTVSKSSYEQYF.